The 9 T cell receptor beta chains presented below share a single source sample, sequenced in a study of post-analysis software for immune sequencing data. Their antigen targets remain unknown. General study results and limits: Five TRBV segments were significantly more frequent in patients than in controls. TRBV5-6, TRBV5-1 and TRBV20-1 were among these segments.

Included in the TCR beta cDNA libraries were unique molecular identifiers. From the PCR reads, TCRdb called clonotypes with MiXCR, one entry per CDR3 protein. The sample includes fewer than 850,000 distinct CDR3 sequences, roughly 27% of them seen just once. Sequences were obtained from blood. The receptors were gathered from a girl between 10 and 17 years old with multiple sclerosis.

The sample holds a few counts of this clonotype. The chain couples TRBV4-1 to TRBJ1-2; D unresolved. The CDR3 loop spans 13 amino acids. The V gene's germline CDR1 is MGHRA and CDR2 YSYEKL. Trimming cost V 0 bases and J 4 bases, with 6 bases left between them. CDR3 nucleotide sequence: TGCGCCAGCAGCCAAGATTACAGCTATGGCTACACCTTC. This gives the protein CASSQDYSYGYTF.

A few counts support this clonotype. The chain combines TRBV29-1 with TRBJ1-2; TRBD1 might be the D (5 bases). Germline V gene lookup returns CDR1 SQVTM and CDR2 ANQGSEA. V was cut by 7 bases and J by 8 bases, with 11 bases left in between. The CDR3 runs 10 residues. The CDR3, as DNA: TGCAGCGCTCGAGGGGAAGGCTACACCTTC. It specifies CSARGEGYTF.

The chain is built from TRBV15 and TRBJ2-1; 15 nucleotides align to TRBD2. J lost 7 bases, V lost 4 bases, and 5 bases had no gene match. Germline CDR1 reads LNHNV; CDR2 reads YYDKDF (reference sequence). This CDR3 spans 16 amino acids. CDR3 sequence reads: CATSTGLAGGQNEQFF. In nucleotides, the CDR3 is TGTGCCACCAGCACAGGACTAGCGGGGGGGCAGAATGAGCAGTTCTTC.

This clonotype was recorded a few times. This rearrangement joins TRBV6-5 to TRBJ2-5; D not resolved. In germline, CDR1 is MNHEY, CDR2 SVGAGI. CDR3 length equals 14 residues. Trimming shortened V by 6 bases and J by 11 bases, and 22 bases separated the two germline ends. The CDR3 region has the DNA TGTGCCAGCAGCCGACGTGGGGAAAGTAGAGAGCAGTACTTC. Translated: CASSRRGESREQYF.

About this clonotype itself: This could be a read error, since a much larger clone is one nucleotide away. The V call is TRBV10-3, the J call TRBJ2-1; D unclear. The CDR3 spans 14 residues. Germline V CDR1 and CDR2: ENHRY, SYGVKD. The CDR3, as DNA: TGTGCCATCCGTGAGTCGGCCACCCCCAATGAGCAGTTCTTC. Encoded protein: CAIRESATPNEQFF.

The gene calls are TRBV12-5 and TRBJ2-1; possibly TRBD1 or TRBD2 for D (5 bases each). The CDR3 runs to 17 residues. Per the germline V gene, CDR1 is LGHNT and CDR2 is FRNRAP. Trimming shortened V by 9 bases and J by 0 bases, and 21 bases separated the two germline ends. The CDR3 DNA is TGTGCTAGATGCGAGGGGCGAGAAGAGAGCTCCTACAATGAGCAGTTCTTC. Protein: CARCEGREESSYNEQFF.

This chain uses TRBV6-5 with TRBJ2-4; 7 bases line up with TRBD1. In germline, CDR1 is MNHEY, CDR2 SVGAGI. Trimming took 7 bases from V and 0 from J; bases not matched to a gene: 9. This CDR3 contains 16 residues. The CDR3 coding sequence is TGTGCCAGCACCAGGGACAGATCCCTAGCCAAAAACATTCAGTACTTC. Its translation: CASTRDRSLAKNIQYF.

This clonotype was observed a few times. The rearrangement links TRBV3-1 to TRBJ1-5; D is unresolved. Trimming took 8 bases from V and 1 from J, leaving 15 bases between them. This CDR3 is built from 15 residues. Germline V gene lookup returns CDR1 LGHDT and CDR2 YNNKEL (reference sequence). The CDR3 coding sequence is TGTGCCAGCCTCTCAGGAGTTGAAAGCAATCAGCCCCAGCATTTT. It codes for CASLSGVESNQPQHF. The complete variable domain, with remaining parts taken from reference TRBV3-1 and TRBJ1-5, reads DTAVSQTPKYLVTQMGNDKSIKCEQNLGHDTMYWYKQDSKKFLKIMFSYNNKELIINETVPNRFSPKSPDKAHLNLHINSLELGDSAVYFCASLSGVESNQPQHFGDGTRLSIL.

The genes are TRBV12-3 or TRBV12-4 and TRBJ1-5, with 9 bases matching TRBD1. The CDR3 extends over 16 amino acids. V lost 5 bases to trimming and J lost 5 bases; unmatched junction nucleotides: 10. The CDR3 sequence: CASSPRTGAKYQPQHF. The CDR3 DNA sequence: TGTGCCAGCAGTCCCCGGACAGGGGCGAAGTATCAGCCCCAGCATTTT.